A selection of T cell receptor beta chains follows, all from one sample in a study of breast tumors, draining lymph nodes, adjacent tissues. TCRdb itself ran the multiplex PCR reads through MiXCR, one entry per CDR3 protein. The table has 55,000 to 75,000 distinct CDR3 sequences, roughly 44% seen once. The source material was breast tumor tissue. The receptors originated from a female donor with breast cancer. Some clones in this sample may be carry-over from other donors' samples. CDR3s include the opening cysteine and the closing phenylalanine or tryptophan. The D gene is left open where the match is weak. Size tells how often a clone was seen (once, few, many) or the class of an expanded clone, and some rows leave it out.

clone_size	d_call	v_call	j_call	cdr3_nt	cdr3_aa
-	-	TRBV20-1	TRBJ1-1	TGCAGTGCTGGGAGCCTATTAGGGGCTAAGGTAAACACTGAAGCTTTCTTT	CSAGSLLGAKVNTEAFF
many	TRBD2	TRBV15	TRBJ2-7	TGTGCCACCAGCAGAGACTTAGGTCAGGGAGGGGACGAGCAGTACTTC	CATSRDLGQGGDEQYF
many	-	TRBV6-1	TRBJ1-2	TGTGCCAGCAGATCGGGACACCCTACTAACTATGGCTACACCTTC	CASRSGHPTNYGYTF
few	-	TRBV19	TRBJ1-2	TGTGCCAGTGGTATTGGGGTTTATGGCTACACTTTC	CASGIGVYGYTF
-	-	TRBV27	TRBJ1-6	TGTGCCAGCAGTTTATCATTAGAGGATAATTCACCCCTCCACTTT	CASSLSLEDNSPLHF
many	-	TRBV7-2	TRBJ1-2	TGTGCCAGCAGCTTAGACAAGCAGGGCTACTATGGCTACACCTTC	CASSLDKQGYYGYTF
many	TRBD1	TRBV20-1	TRBJ2-7	TGCAGTGCTATCCGAGGGGGCGCGGGTAGCGAGCAGTACTTC	CSAIRGGAGSEQYF
many	TRBD1	TRBV5-1	TRBJ1-2	TGCGCCAGCAGCTTGGCTTCGGGACAGACTAGCTCGGGCTACACCTTC	CASSLASGQTSSGYTF
once	-	TRBV12-5	TRBJ1-5	TGTGCTAGTGGGAGAAGTTGGGTAACTCAGCCCCAGCATTTT	CASGRSWVTQPQHF
many	-	TRBV20-1	TRBJ2-2	TGCAGTGCTCGCGGGACCCTCGGGACCGGGGAGCTGTTTTTT	CSARGTLGTGELFF
few	-	TRBV12-5	TRBJ1-1	TGTGCTAGTGGTTCCCCGGTGATGAACACTGAAGCTTTCTTT	CASGSPVMNTEAFF
many	TRBD2	TRBV20-1	TRBJ2-5	TGCAGTGCTCCTCCCCCGACTAGCGGGAGATCTACTATGGAGACCCAGTACTTC	CSAPPPTSGRSTMETQYF
-	-	TRBV11-3	TRBJ2-5	-	CASSLGRYNEQFFGPGILETQYF
many	TRBD1	TRBV15	TRBJ1-3	TGTGCCACCAGCCCTGACAGGGGGAGTGGAAACACCATATATTTT	CATSPDRGSGNTIYF
many	TRBD1	TRBV20-1	TRBJ1-5	TGCAGTGCTAGGGGAAAGGATAGGGGGCTAAATCAGCCCCAGCATTTT	CSARGKDRGLNQPQHF
-	-	TRBV20-1	TRBJ1-2	TGCAGAGCAAGGTATTGGAGCCGCTATGGCTACACCTTC	CRARYWSRYGYTF
-	-	TRBV9	TRBJ2-5	TGTGCCAGCAGTGCGCTAGCGCCCAGCACAGAGACCCAGTACTTC	CASSALAPSTETQYF
-	-	TRBV6-4	TRBJ1-5	TGTGCCAGCAGTGAGGCAAGTAGCACAGACACGCAGCATTTT	CASSEASSTDTQHF
many	-	TRBV12-3/TRBV12-4	TRBJ2-5	TGTGCCAGCAGTTTGAGACAGGCAATAGGTGGAGAGACCCAGTACTTC	CASSLRQAIGGETQYF
-	TRBD1	TRBV5-4	TRBJ1-6	TGTGCCAGCAGACCATCGGACAGGGGAAATTCACCCCTCCACTTT	CASRPSDRGNSPLHF
-	-	TRBV3-1	TRBJ1-2	TGTGCCAGCAGCCAAGGTACAGGGATGAGCGGCTACACCTTC	CASSQGTGMSGYTF
medium-sized	-	TRBV4-2	TRBJ2-3	TGTGCCAGCAGCCACCTCGGACTGGGCACAGATACGCAGTATTTT	CASSHLGLGTDTQYF